This T cell receptor beta chain derives from a study of OX40 agonist ivuxolimab in advanced cancers. Study in general: Prior anti-PD-1, anti-PD-L1 or anti-CTLA-4 therapy did not bar entry, and more than 35% had some. Study results and limitations: The mean number of expanded clones was higher in CD8+ T cells than in CD4+.

The table came from immunoSEQ multiplex PCR; TCRdb's copy has only in-frame clones and leaves some out. The profile shows some 83,000 clones, over 90% of them singletons. This CDR3 is built from 16 residues. The V and J ends lost 5 bases and 4 bases, in that order; junction bases with no gene match: 5. Germline V lookup: CDR1 SGHTA, CDR2 FQGNSA. Comment on this clone: What it recognizes is unknown.

Sequencing was performed on CD4+ or CD8+ T cells sorted from blood, taken in a trial of the OX40 agonist ivuxolimab. This clonotype originated in an adult with an advanced solid tumor such as melanoma, head and neck, liver or kidney cancer. The chain employs TRBV7-2 and TRBJ2-1; the match to TRBD2 covers 13 bases. The CDR3 bases are TGTGCCAGCAGCAGCCGACTAGCGGGAGGATACAATGAGCAGTTCTTC. This translates into CASSSRLAGGYNEQFF.